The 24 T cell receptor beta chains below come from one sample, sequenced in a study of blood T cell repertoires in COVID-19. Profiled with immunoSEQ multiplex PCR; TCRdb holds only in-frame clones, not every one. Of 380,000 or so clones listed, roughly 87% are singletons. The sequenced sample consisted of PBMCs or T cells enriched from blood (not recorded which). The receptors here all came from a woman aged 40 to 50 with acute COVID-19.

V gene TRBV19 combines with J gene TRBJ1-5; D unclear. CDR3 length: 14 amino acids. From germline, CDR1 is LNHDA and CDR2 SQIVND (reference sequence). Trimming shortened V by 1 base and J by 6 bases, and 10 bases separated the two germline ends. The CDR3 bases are TGTGCCAGTAGTATAGTGGAGTTAGGTCAGCCCCAGCATTTT. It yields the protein CASSIVELGQPQHF. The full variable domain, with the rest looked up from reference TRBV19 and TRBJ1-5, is DGGITQSPKYLFRKEGQNVTLSCEQNLNHDAMYWYRQDPGQGLRLIYYSQIVNDFQKGDIAEGYSVSREKKESFPLTVTSAQKNPTAFYLCASSIVELGQPQHFGDGTRLSIL.

The DNA for the CDR3 is TGTGCCAGCAGCTTACAAGTCCCGGGACAGGGAATGAACACTGAAGCTTTCTTT. Protein sequence: CASSLQVPGQGMNTEAFF. The chain couples TRBV7-2 to TRBJ1-1; 9 nucleotides line up with TRBD1. This CDR3 is 18 amino acids long. Germline CDR1 SGHTA, CDR2 FQGNSA. V shed 2 bases, J shed 0 bases, and the junction held 10 bases outside the gene matches.

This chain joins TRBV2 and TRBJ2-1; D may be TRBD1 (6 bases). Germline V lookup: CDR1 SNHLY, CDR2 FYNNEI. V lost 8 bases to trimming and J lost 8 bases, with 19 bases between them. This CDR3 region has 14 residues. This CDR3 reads CASYGDTDIDEQFF. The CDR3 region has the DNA TGTGCCAGCTACGGGGACACCGACATCGATGAGCAGTTCTTC. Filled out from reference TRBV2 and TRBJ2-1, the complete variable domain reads EPEVTQTPSHQVTQMGQEVILRCVPISNHLYFYWYRQILGQKVEFLVSFYNNEISEKSEIFDDQFSVERPDGSNFTLKIRSTKLEDSAMYFCASYGDTDIDEQFFGPGTRLTVL.

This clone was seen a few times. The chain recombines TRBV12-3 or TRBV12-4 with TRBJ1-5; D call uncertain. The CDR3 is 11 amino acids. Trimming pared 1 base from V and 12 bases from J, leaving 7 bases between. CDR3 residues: CASSLGAGQHF. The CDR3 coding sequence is TGTGCCAGCAGTTTAGGGGCGGGCCAGCATTTT.

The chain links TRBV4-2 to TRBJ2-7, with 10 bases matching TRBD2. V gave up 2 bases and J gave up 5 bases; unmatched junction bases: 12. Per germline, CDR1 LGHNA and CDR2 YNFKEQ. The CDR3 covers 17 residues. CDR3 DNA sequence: TGTGCCAGCAGCCAAACTTCACCTAGCGGGGGCAGCGACGAGCAGTACTTC. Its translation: CASSQTSPSGGSDEQYF.

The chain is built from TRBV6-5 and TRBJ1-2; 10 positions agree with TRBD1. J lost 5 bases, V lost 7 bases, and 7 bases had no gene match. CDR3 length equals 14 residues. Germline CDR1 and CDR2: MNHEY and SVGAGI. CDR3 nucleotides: TGTGCCAGCAAGGTGACAGGGGGCGGTTATGGCTACACCTTC. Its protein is CASKVTGGGYGYTF.

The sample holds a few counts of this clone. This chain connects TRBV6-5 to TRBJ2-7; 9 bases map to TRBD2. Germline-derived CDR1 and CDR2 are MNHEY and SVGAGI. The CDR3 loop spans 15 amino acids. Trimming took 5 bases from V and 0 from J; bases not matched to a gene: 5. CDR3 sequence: CASSRERGASYEQYF. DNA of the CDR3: TGTGCCAGCAGTCGCGAGCGGGGGGCCTCCTACGAGCAGTACTTC.

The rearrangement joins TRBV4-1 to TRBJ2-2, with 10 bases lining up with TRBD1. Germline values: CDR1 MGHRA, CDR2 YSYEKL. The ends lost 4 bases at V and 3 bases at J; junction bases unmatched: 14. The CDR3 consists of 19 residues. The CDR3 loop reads CASSRIESGQGIHTGELFF. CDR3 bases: TGCGCCAGCAGCCGAATAGAGTCGGGACAGGGGATCCACACCGGGGAGCTGTTTTTT.

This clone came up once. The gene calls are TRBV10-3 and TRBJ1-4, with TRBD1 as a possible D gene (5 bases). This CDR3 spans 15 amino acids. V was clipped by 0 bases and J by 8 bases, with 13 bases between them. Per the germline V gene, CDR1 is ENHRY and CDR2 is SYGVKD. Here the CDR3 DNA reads TGTGCCATCAGTGAGTCACTGGGGCAGGGAGAAAAACTGTTTTTT. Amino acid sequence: CAISESLGQGEKLFF.

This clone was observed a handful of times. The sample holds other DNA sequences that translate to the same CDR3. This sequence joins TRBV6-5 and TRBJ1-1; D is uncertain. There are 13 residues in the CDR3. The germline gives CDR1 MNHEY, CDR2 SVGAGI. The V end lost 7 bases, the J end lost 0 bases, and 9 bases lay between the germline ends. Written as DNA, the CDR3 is TGTGCCAGCAAGCCGCGGGTGAACACTGAAGCTTTCTTT. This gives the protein CASKPRVNTEAFF.

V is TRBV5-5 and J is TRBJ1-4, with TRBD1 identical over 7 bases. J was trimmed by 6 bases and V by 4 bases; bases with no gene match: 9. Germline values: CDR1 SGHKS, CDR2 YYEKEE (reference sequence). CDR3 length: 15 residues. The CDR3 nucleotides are TGTGCCAGCAGCCCCGGACAGGTGGAGTATGAAAAACTGTTTTTT. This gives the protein CASSPGQVEYEKLFF.

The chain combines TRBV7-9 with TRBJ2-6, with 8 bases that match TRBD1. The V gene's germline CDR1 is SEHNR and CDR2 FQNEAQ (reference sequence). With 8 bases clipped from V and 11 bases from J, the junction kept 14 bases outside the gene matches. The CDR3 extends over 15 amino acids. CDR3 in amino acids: CASPPPGQGNHVLTF. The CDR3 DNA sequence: TGTGCCAGCCCTCCACCCGGACAGGGAAACCACGTCCTGACTTTC.

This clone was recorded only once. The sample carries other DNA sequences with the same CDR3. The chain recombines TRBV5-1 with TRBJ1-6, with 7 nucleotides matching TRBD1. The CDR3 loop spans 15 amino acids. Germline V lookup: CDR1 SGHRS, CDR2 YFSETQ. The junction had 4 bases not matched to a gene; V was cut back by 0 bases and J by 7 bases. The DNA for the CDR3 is TGCGCCAGCAGCTTGGGACAGGGATTCAATTCACCCCTCCACTTT. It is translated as CASSLGQGFNSPLHF.

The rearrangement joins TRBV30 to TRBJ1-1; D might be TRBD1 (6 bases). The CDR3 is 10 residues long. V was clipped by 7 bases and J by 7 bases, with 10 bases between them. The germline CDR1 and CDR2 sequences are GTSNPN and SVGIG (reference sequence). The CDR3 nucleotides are TGTGCCTTTAGGGGGGGTGAAGCTTTCTTT. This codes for CAFRGGEAFF.

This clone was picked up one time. CDR3 in amino acids: CASTHGQAVFYEQYF. The DNA for the CDR3 is TGTGCCAGCACACATGGACAGGCGGTTTTCTACGAGCAGTACTTC. This rearrangement joins TRBV5-8 to TRBJ2-7, with TRBD1 matching over 7 bases. Germline-derived CDR1 and CDR2 are SGHTS and YDEGEE. The trim removed 6 bases at V and 3 bases at J, leaving 12 bases unmatched. This CDR3 comprises 15 residues.

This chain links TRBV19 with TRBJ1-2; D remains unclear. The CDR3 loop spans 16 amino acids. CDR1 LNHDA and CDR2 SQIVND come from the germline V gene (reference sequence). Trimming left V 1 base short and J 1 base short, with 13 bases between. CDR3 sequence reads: CASSIGGSWINYGYTF. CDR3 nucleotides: TGTGCCAGTAGTATAGGCGGAAGCTGGATTAACTATGGCTACACCTTC.

The CDR3 is CASSEVGGIYGYTF. The CDR3 nucleotides read TGTGCCAGCAGTGAAGTCGGGGGGATATACGGCTACACCTTC. The rearrangement joins TRBV6-1 to TRBJ1-2, with D possibly matching TRBD1 (5 bases). The V end was cut by 1 base, the J end by 8 bases, with 14 bases between. Germline V lookup: CDR1 MNHNS, CDR2 SASEGT. The CDR3 is 14 residues long.

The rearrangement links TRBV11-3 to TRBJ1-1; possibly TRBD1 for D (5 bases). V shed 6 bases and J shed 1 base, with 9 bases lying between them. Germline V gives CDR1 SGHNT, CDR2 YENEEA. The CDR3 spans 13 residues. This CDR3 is CASSRQSNTEAFF. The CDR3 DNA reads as TGTGCCAGCAGTCGACAGTCGAACACTGAAGCTTTCTTT.

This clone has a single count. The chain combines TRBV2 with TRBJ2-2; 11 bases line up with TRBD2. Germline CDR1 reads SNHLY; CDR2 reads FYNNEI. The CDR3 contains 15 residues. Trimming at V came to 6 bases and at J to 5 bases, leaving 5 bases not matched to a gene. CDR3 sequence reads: CASSPLAGGTGELFF. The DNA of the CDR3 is TGTGCCAGCAGCCCCTTAGCGGGGGGGACCGGGGAGCTGTTTTTT.

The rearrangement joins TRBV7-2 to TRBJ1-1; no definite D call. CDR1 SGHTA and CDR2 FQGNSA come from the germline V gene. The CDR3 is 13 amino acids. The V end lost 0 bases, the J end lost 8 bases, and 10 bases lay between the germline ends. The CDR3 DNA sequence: TGTGCCAGCAGCTTAGCGAGGGCCACCGAAGCTTTCTTT. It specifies CASSLARATEAFF.

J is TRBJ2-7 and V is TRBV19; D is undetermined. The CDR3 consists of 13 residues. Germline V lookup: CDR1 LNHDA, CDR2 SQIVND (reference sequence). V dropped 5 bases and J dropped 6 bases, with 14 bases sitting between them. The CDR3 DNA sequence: TGTGCCAGTAGTTGGGCTGATTTGGCCGAGCAGTACTTC. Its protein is CASSWADLAEQYF.

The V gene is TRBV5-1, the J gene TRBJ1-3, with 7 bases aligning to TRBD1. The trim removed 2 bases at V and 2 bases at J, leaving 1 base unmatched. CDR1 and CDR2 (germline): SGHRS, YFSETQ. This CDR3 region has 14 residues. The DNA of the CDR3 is TGCGCCAGCAGCTTCGGGACAGCTGGAAACACCATATATTTT. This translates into CASSFGTAGNTIYF.

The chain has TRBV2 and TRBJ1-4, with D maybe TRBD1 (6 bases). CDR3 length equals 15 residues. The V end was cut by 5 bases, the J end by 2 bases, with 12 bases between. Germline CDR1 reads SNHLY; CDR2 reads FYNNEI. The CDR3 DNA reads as TGTGCCAGCAGTTCATCCAGGGGCACTAATGAAAAACTGTTTTTT. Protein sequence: CASSSSRGTNEKLFF. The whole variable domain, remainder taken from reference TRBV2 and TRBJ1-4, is EPEVTQTPSHQVTQMGQEVILRCVPISNHLYFYWYRQILGQKVEFLVSFYNNEISEKSEIFDDQFSVERPDGSNFTLKIRSTKLEDSAMYFCASSSSRGTNEKLFFGSGTQLSVL.

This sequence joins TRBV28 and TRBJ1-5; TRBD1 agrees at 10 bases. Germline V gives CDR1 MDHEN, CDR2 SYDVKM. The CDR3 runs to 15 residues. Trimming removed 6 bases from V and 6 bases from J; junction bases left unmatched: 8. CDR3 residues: CASSHDRGRGQPQHF. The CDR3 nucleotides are TGTGCCAGCAGCCACGACAGGGGGCGCGGTCAGCCCCAGCATTTT.